Detailed here is one TCR beta chain. Its antigen remains unknown. Other nucleotide sequences from this sample produce the same CDR3. Germline loops: CDR1 SGHRS, CDR2 YFSETQ. This CDR3 comprises 13 residues. V was cut by 2 bases and J by 3 bases, with 8 bases left in between. Using immunoSEQ multiplex PCR, the repertoire was profiled, and TCRdb retains in-frame clones only, with some absent. The repertoire includes about 130,000 clones, approximately 88% of them detected once, and over 1.5% sits in the top ten. The sample comes from a study of T cells in localized non-small cell lung cancer. Study results and limitations: Density of T cells in blood, when higher, went with longer overall survival. Because only a single region of the tumor was sequenced, heterogeneity remains possible. The highest T cell clonality was in uninvolved adjacent lung, above tumor.

The clonotype originates from a female donor over 55 with stage I lung adenocarcinoma. The sequencing here drew on peripheral blood, taken before any cancer treatment. The chain joins TRBV5-1 to TRBJ1-2; a possible D gene is TRBD1 (5 bases). DNA of the CDR3: TGCGCCAGCAGCTTAGACAGAGACTATGGCTACACCTTC. Translating it yields CASSLDRDYGYTF.